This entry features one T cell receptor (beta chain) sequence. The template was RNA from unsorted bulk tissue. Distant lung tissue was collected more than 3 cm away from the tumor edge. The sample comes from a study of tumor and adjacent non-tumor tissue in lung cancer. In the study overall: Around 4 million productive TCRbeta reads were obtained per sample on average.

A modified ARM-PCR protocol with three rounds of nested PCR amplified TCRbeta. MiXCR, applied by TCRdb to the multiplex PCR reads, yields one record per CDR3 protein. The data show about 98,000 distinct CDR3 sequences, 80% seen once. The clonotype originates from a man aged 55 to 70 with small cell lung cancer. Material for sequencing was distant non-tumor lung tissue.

CDR3 residues: CASSSGGTAIHTQYF. The CDR3 nucleotides read TGTGCCAGCAGCTCCGGAGGGACTGCGATACATACGCAGTATTTT. The chain couples TRBV11-2 to TRBJ2-3; possible D gene TRBD2, 6 bases. Trimming shortened V by 4 bases and J by 7 bases, and 18 bases separated the two germline ends. Germline V gene lookup returns CDR1 SGHAT and CDR2 FQNNGV. The CDR3 has 15 amino acids. The variable domain in full, with the rest retrieved from reference TRBV11-2 and TRBJ2-3, is EAGVAQSPRYKIIEKRQSVAFWCNPISGHATLYWYQQILGQGPKLLIQFQNNGVVDDSQLPKDRFSAERLKGVDSTLKIQPAKLEDSAVYLCASSSGGTAIHTQYFGPGTRLTVL.